This T cell receptor (beta chain) was profiled in a study of PD-1 blockade in classical Hodgkin lymphoma. Study-wide results and limits: As was reported, newly diagnosed patients showed lower baseline TCR diversity than healthy donors did. CD4+ TCR diversity rose significantly by C4D1, and CD8+ TCR diversity did not.

Remarks on this clone: The antigen remains unidentified.

Germline V gene sequence: CDR1 SEHNR, CDR2 FQNEAQ (reference sequence). CDR3 length: 13 amino acids. Trimming cost V 2 bases and J 6 bases, with 10 bases left between them. Each and every patient relapsed after autologous stem cell transplantation, and patients got differing brentuximab vedotin exposure. The data were produced by immunoSEQ multiplex PCR, yet TCRdb's version contains in-frame clones alone and is incomplete. Here the sample spans roughly 1,200 clones, under 90% being singletons. Sequenced here: peripheral blood mononuclear cells (PBMCs), sampled at baseline. This clonotype was sampled from a human donor with classical Hodgkin lymphoma. The rearrangement links TRBV7-9 to TRBJ1-1; unclear D gene. DNA for the CDR3: TGTGCCAGCAGCTTAATCAGGCCCCCTGAAGCTTTCTTT. Translation gives CASSLIRPPEAFF.